The T cell receptor (beta chain) described here comes from a study of T cell responses to AZD1222 COVID-19 vaccine. Overall study context: Investigators merged groups given second doses at roughly 4 or roughly 12 weeks. Study-level findings and limits: Nearly half of spike-specific TCRs reportedly target unmutated variant regions.

Only in-frame clones appear in the TCRdb table, and some are missing; sequencing was by immunoSEQ multiplex PCR. The table includes some 100,000 clones, less than 90% detected once. Points on this clone: Its target is unknown.

The V and J ends lost 7 bases and 4 bases, in that order; junction bases with no gene match: 10. Germline CDR1 reads SGHRS; CDR2 reads YFSETQ. There are 15 residues in the CDR3. This receptor was identified in an adult in good health. The sample in question was peripheral blood, obtained on day 0 of AZD1222 vaccination. The genes are TRBV5-1 and TRBJ2-2, with TRBD1 matching over 7 bases. CDR3 nucleotides: TGCGCCAGCTCCACCCCAGACAGGGCCACCGGGGAGCTGTTTTTT. Protein: CASSTPDRATGELFF.